This T cell receptor beta chain came from a study of PD-L1 blockade in urothelial cancer. At the level of the study: Most patients, about 85% of the roughly 30, were males with bladder-origin cancer. Anywhere from 0 to 3 prior chemotherapy regimens had been received by patients. At 6 weeks and at 3 weeks (second dose) after treatment start, blood was analyzed. T cell content in blood samples showed a median of 141,255.

The V gene's germline CDR1 is WSHSY and CDR2 SAAADI. This CDR3 spans 20 amino acids. Trimming took 4 bases from V and 5 from J; bases not matched to a gene: 20. The method was immunoSEQ multiplex PCR; TCRdb's version includes in-frame clones alone and lacks a portion of them. The sample comprises some 75,000 clones, more than 85% of which are singletons, and 0.87% rests with the top ten. Described time point: peripheral blood 6 weeks after treatment start. The receptor's source is a woman at least 80 years old with urothelial cancer. This sequence joins TRBV10-2 and TRBJ2-2; 9 bases map to TRBD2. The sequences come from PBMCs, collected around atezolizumab (anti-PD-L1) treatment. Written as DNA, the CDR3 is TGCGCCAGCAGTGGGAGGGTGGGGACTAGCATCCTAGAGAGGACCGGGGAGCTGTTTTTT. It encodes CASSGRVGTSILERTGELFF.